The next 18 T cell receptor beta chains were all read from a single sample in a study of T cell clonality in common variable immunodeficiency (dated by TCRdb to between 2015 and 2017). Libraries were constructed by the immunoSEQ multiplex PCR assay. TCRdb's version of the immuneACCESS table is confined to in-frame rearrangements and falls short of the full clone set. An unresolved V gene accounts for under half of the shortfall where checked; the remainder is of unknown origin. For this sample, about 35,000 clones are listed, none of them singletons. Around a tenth of the sample belongs to the ten largest clones. The sample consisted of peripheral blood mononuclear cells. These receptors were obtained from a person aged 18-70 years in good health.

Worth noting for this clone: The CDR3 end is not reached by the read, which stops 3 residues before it; the germline J gene fills it in. This sequence joins TRBV30 and TRBJ1-2; D call uncertain. CDR3 length: 13 residues. Germline V gene data show CDR1 as GTSNPN and CDR2 as SVGIG (reference sequence). This CDR3 reads CAWSVLAGGDYTF. Partial CDR3 DNA: TGTGCCTGGAGTGTACTCGCGGGAGGTGAC. Full variable domain (remainder filled in from reference TRBV30 and TRBJ1-2): SQTIHQWPATLVQPVGSPLSLECTVEGTSNPNLYWYRQAAGRGLQLLFYSVGIGQISSEVPQNLSASRPQDRQFILSSKKLLLSDSGFYLCAWSVLAGGDYTFGSGTRLTVV.

This clone was observed many times. From the germline J gene comes the end of the CDR3, since the read stops 3 residues before it. The chain employs TRBV29-1 and TRBJ2-1; TRBD2 matches at 11 bases. CDR3 size: 14 residues. V shed 7 bases and J 4 bases; nucleotides not matched to a gene: 6. Germline assignment: CDR1 SQVTM and CDR2 ANQGSEA. The covered CDR3 bases are TGCAGCGCCCCAGGACTAGCGGGTTACAATGAG. Encoded protein: CSAPGLAGYNE. The full CDR3 reads CSAPGLAGYNEQFF.

This clone was seen repeatedly, ten times or more. The read ends 3 residues early relative to the CDR3; the germline J gene fills the gap. The chain couples TRBV5-1 to TRBJ2-3, with 8 bases aligning to TRBD1. Germline V gives CDR1 SGHRS, CDR2 YFSETQ. The length of the CDR3 is 14 residues. The DNA read from the CDR3 is TGCGCCAGCAGCATTGGACAGGGTCAAGAGGCG. This gives the protein CASSIGQGQEA. The whole CDR3 is CASSIGQGQEAQYF.

This clone was observed at least ten times. The read is 3 residues too short to cover the CDR3 end, so that end is filled in from the germline J gene. J is TRBJ1-5 and V is TRBV6-2 or TRBV6-3; D may be TRBD1 (6 bases). Germline V CDR1 and CDR2: MNHEY, SVGEGT. V was trimmed by 8 bases and J by 6 bases, leaving 14 bases between them. The CDR3 sequence is 13 residues long. CDR3 bases read: TGTGCCAGCCAGAACAGGGAGGGTCAGCCC. Residues: CASQNREGQP. Given in full, the CDR3 is CASQNREGQPQHF.

This clone was picked up many times. Coverage ceases 3 residues before the CDR3 finishes, and the germline J gene fills in the end. The chain uses TRBV30 and TRBJ1-4; 7 bases map to TRBD1. The J segment lost 5 bases and the V segment lost 1 base, leaving 7 bases of the junction unmatched. CDR3 size: 15 residues. Germline CDR1 and CDR2: GTSNPN and SVGIG (reference sequence). Here the CDR3 reads CAWSATGTENEKLFF. The CDR3 DNA, read in part, is TGTGCCTGGAGTGCCACTGGGACAGAAAATGAAAAA.

This clone occurred many times. Read data end 3 residues before the CDR3 end; the end is taken from the germline J gene. This chain joins TRBV29-1 and TRBJ2-7, with D perhaps TRBD1 (7 bases). V was trimmed by 0 bases and J by 6 bases, leaving 15 bases between them. There are 14 residues in the CDR3. The germline V gene encodes CDR1 SQVTM and CDR2 ANQGSEA. CDR3 sequence: CSVEEARQGGEQYF. The covered CDR3 bases are TGCAGCGTTGAAGAAGCGCGGCAGGGGGGCGAG.

This clone occurred many times. The CDR3 extends 3 residues past the end of the read, so its final part is completed from the germline J gene. The chain has TRBV7-9 and TRBJ2-5, with TRBD2 identical over 14 bases. The CDR3 contains 15 residues. CDR1 is SEHNR, CDR2 FQNEAQ, per germline (reference sequence). The V segment lost 5 bases and the J segment 1 base; nucleotides outside the gene matches: 0. The sequenced CDR3 bases are TGTGCCAGCAGCGGGACTAGCGGGGGCCAAGAGACC. Protein: CASSGTSGGQET. The whole CDR3 protein is CASSGTSGGQETQYF.

This clone was seen at least ten times. CDR3 sequence reads: CATRRDYSNQPQHF. Partial CDR3 DNA: TGTGCCACTAGGAGGGACTATAGCAATCAGCCC. V and J are TRBV19 and TRBJ1-5; a possible D gene is TRBD1 (5 bases). The CDR3 extends 3 residues past the end of the read, so its final part is completed from the germline J gene. There are 14 residues in the CDR3. The V end lost 10 bases, the J end lost 0 bases, and 13 bases lay between the germline ends. From germline, CDR1 is LNHDA and CDR2 SQIVND (reference sequence).

This clone was seen ten or more times. The read is 3 residues too short to cover the CDR3 end, so that end is filled in from the germline J gene. The gene calls are TRBV7-9 and TRBJ1-1; D is perhaps TRBD1 (5 bases). CDR3 size: 14 residues. Germline CDR1 is SEHNR and CDR2 is FQNEAQ (reference sequence). The V and J ends lost 7 bases and 3 bases respectively, with 15 bases between them. The covered CDR3 bases are TGTGCCAGCATGGGTAAGGGGAAGGACACTGAA. Translation gives CASMGKGKDTE. The CDR3 in its entirety is CASMGKGKDTEAFF.

The sample holds many counts of this clone. Read coverage stops 3 residues before the CDR3 terminus; the germline J gene supplies the remainder. The chain is built from TRBV7-6 and TRBJ1-1; a possible D gene is TRBD1 (5 bases). The length of the CDR3 is 14 residues. V lost 3 bases to trimming and J lost 4 bases, with 12 bases between them. Per the germline V gene, CDR1 is SGHVS and CDR2 is FNYEAQ. The CDR3 sequence: CASSLGRASTEAFF. The DNA read from the CDR3 is TGTGCCAGCAGCTTGGGCAGGGCGAGCACTGAA.

Ten or more counts support this clone. The CDR3 extends 3 residues past the end of the read, so its final part is completed from the germline J gene. The gene calls are TRBV28 and TRBJ2-7; 10 bases line up with TRBD1. There are 15 residues in the CDR3. After removal of 7 bases from V and 6 bases from J, the junction contained 12 bases not matched to a gene. Germline-derived CDR1 and CDR2 are MDHEN and SYDVKM. Partial CDR3 DNA: TGTGCCAGCAAAGACAGGGGGCTGCGGGAGTCCGAG. It specifies CASKDRGLRESE. The complete CDR3 sequence is CASKDRGLRESEQYF. The complete variable domain, with remaining parts taken from reference TRBV28 and TRBJ2-7, reads DVKVTQSSRYLVKRTGEKVFLECVQDMDHENMFWYRQDPGLGLRLIYFSYDVKMKEKGDIPEGYSVSREKKERFSLILESASTNQTSMYLCASKDRGLRESEQYFGPGTRLTVT.

This clone was counted ten times or more. The read ends 3 residues early relative to the CDR3; the germline J gene fills the gap. V and J are TRBV5-4 and TRBJ1-2; D is undetermined. This CDR3 is built from 12 residues. The germline gives CDR1 SGHNT, CDR2 YYREEE (reference sequence). V was cut by 0 bases and J by 7 bases, with 7 bases left in between. The CDR3 sequence: CASSLDGVGYTF. Incomplete CDR3 DNA: TGTGCCAGCAGCTTGGACGGGGTTGGC.

CDR3 bases read: TGTGCCAGCAGTGATAGGAGTAGCCCCCGAAATGAG. It translates to CASSDRSSPRNE. The whole CDR3 protein is CASSDRSSPRNEQFF. The chain uses TRBV2 and TRBJ2-1, with D unresolved. The read comes to an end 3 residues before the CDR3 does, leaving the germline J gene to fill in the end. From germline, CDR1 is SNHLY and CDR2 FYNNEI. Trimming stripped 3 bases from V and 7 bases from J, with 16 bases between. The CDR3 extends over 15 amino acids.

This clone was picked up many times. The read ends 3 residues before the CDR3 terminus; that terminus is restored from the germline J gene. This chain uses TRBV6-2 or TRBV6-3 with TRBJ2-1, with 10 bases identical to TRBD2. CDR3 length: 13 residues. Trimming cost V 5 bases and J 7 bases; bases outside gene matches: 2. Per germline, CDR1 MNHEY and CDR2 SVGEGT. The sequenced part of the CDR3 DNA is TGTGCCAGCAGTCGACTAGCGGGTAATGAG. Its protein is CASSRLAGNE. The whole CDR3 sequence is CASSRLAGNEQFF.

This clone was found many times. The read falls 3 residues short of the CDR3 end, and the missing part is taken from the germline J gene. This chain uses TRBV30 with TRBJ2-7; 15 bases line up with TRBD2. Germline V CDR1 and CDR2: GTSNPN, SVGIG (reference sequence). With V trimmed by 2 bases and J by 1 base, 3 bases remained unmatched. This CDR3 is built from 16 residues. The CDR3: CAWSLGLAGGSYEQYF. CDR3 bases read: TGTGCCTGGAGTCTGGGACTAGCGGGGGGTTCCTACGAG.

Ten or more counts support this clone. The read gets to within 3 residues of the CDR3 end, and the germline J gene fills in the rest. This chain links TRBV2 with TRBJ2-7; 7 nucleotides line up with TRBD2. Germline CDR1 SNHLY, CDR2 FYNNEI. The CDR3 runs 16 residues. J gave up 0 bases and V 7 bases, and 12 bases lay outside the gene matches. Incomplete CDR3 DNA: TGTGCCAGCACCGGGGAGCGGGATTCTGCCTCCTACGAG. It specifies CASTGERDSASYE. The complete CDR3 sequence is CASTGERDSASYEQYF.

This clone was observed many times. Read sequence stops 3 residues before the CDR3 end, and the germline J gene provides the missing end. V is TRBV2 and J is TRBJ1-1, with TRBD1 identical over 7 bases. There are 12 residues in the CDR3. V gave up 5 bases and J gave up 7 bases; unmatched junction bases: 4. Germline V gives CDR1 SNHLY, CDR2 FYNNEI. Incomplete CDR3 DNA: TGTGCCAGCAGTCCCGGGACAGTTGAA. Its translation: CASSPGTVE. The entire CDR3 protein reads CASSPGTVEAFF. Based on the CDR3 plus reference TRBV2 and TRBJ1-1, the full variable domain is EPEVTQTPSHQVTQMGQEVILRCVPISNHLYFYWYRQILGQKVEFLVSFYNNEISEKSEIFDDQFSVERPDGSNFTLKIRSTKLEDSAMYFCASSPGTVEAFFGQGTRLTVV.

This clone was seen ten or more times. The read ends 3 residues early relative to the CDR3; the germline J gene fills the gap. The chain uses TRBV19 and TRBJ2-5; possibly TRBD2 for D (7 bases). This CDR3 is built from 15 residues. Trimming pared 7 bases from V and 5 bases from J, leaving 20 bases between. Germline CDR1 and CDR2: LNHDA and SQIVND (reference sequence). The CDR3 sequence is CASNQGPGGRETQYF. CDR3 bases read: TGTGCCAGTAATCAGGGCCCCGGGGGGCGGGAGACC.